Listed below are T cell receptor beta chains from one sample, sequenced in a study of blood T cell repertoires in COVID-19. The table came from immunoSEQ multiplex PCR; TCRdb's copy has only in-frame clones and leaves some out. The sample records roughly 14,000 clones, around nine tenths being singletons. Sequenced sample: peripheral blood. The receptors stem from a woman older than 75 with COVID-19, enrolled during active disease. Each CDR3 is given with its conserved first and last residue. A D gene is named only where the DNA matches it firmly. Clone size is shown for a subset of rows, as once, few, many or a class of expanded clone.

size: .
J: TRBJ1-1
D: TRBD1
V: TRBV10-3
CDR3: CAISDIPRQGAFF
DNA: TGTGCCATCAGTGATATCCCCCGACAGGGAGCTTTCTTT

size: .
J: TRBJ2-7
D: .
V: TRBV7-9
CDR3: CASSNPKQGRYEQYF
DNA: TGTGCCAGCAGCAACCCTAAACAGGGTCGCTACGAGCAGTACTTC

size: .
J: TRBJ2-5
D: .
V: TRBV4-2
CDR3: CASSQGRIETQYF
DNA: TGTGCCAGCAGCCAGGGGAGGATCGAGACCCAGTACTTC

size: .
J: TRBJ2-7
D: .
V: TRBV7-2
CDR3: CASSLVQSYEQYF
DNA: TGTGCCAGCAGCTTAGTCCAGTCCTACGAGCAGTACTTC

size: .
J: TRBJ1-5
D: TRBD1
V: TRBV19
CDR3: CASSRDSYSNQPQHF
DNA: TGTGCCAGTAGTAGGGACAGTTATAGCAATCAGCCCCAGCATTTT

size: .
J: TRBJ2-7
D: .
V: TRBV20-1
CDR3: CSASNSGRSYEQYF
DNA: TGCAGTGCTAGTAACAGCGGGCGCTCCTACGAGCAGTACTTC

size: .
J: TRBJ2-2
D: TRBD1
V: TRBV5-1
CDR3: CASSLVAGGNTGELFF
DNA: TGCGCCAGCAGCTTGGTGGCAGGGGGCAACACCGGGGAGCTGTTTTTT

size: .
J: TRBJ2-7
D: .
V: TRBV5-1
CDR3: CASTPGASYEQYF
DNA: TGCGCCAGTACTCCAGGGGCCTCCTACGAGCAGTACTTC

size: .
J: TRBJ2-1
D: .
V: TRBV5-8
CDR3: CASSLVPRGYNEQFF
DNA: TGTGCCAGCAGCTTGGTTCCCCGGGGCTACAATGAGCAGTTCTTC

size: once
J: TRBJ2-1
D: .
V: TRBV19
CDR3: CASKGSGQSYNEQFF
DNA: TGTGCCAGTAAGGGAAGCGGGCAGTCCTACAATGAGCAGTTCTTC

size: .
J: TRBJ2-1
D: TRBD2
V: TRBV11-2
CDR3: CASSGRTSGTYNEQFF
DNA: TGTGCCAGCAGCGGCCGGACTAGCGGGACCTACAATGAGCAGTTCTTC

size: .
J: TRBJ2-1
D: .
V: TRBV10-3
CDR3: CAISESTRGRPNEQFF
DNA: TGTGCCATCAGTGAGTCGACTCGAGGAAGGCCCAATGAGCAGTTCTTC